The 3 T cell receptor beta chains below all came from one sample that was sequenced in a study of CD8+CD57+ T cells in acquired aplastic anemia. Genomic DNA was employed as the template in profiling TCR beta VDJ and CDR3. In TCRdb, the reads were re-called with MiXCR into one record per CDR3 protein. The sample yields a few hundred thousand distinct CDR3 sequences, 55% to 70% seen once. Sample: sorted CD4+, CD8+, or CD8+CD57+ T cells (not recorded which) from PBMCs. These TCRs come from a human donor in good health, serving as a control.

This clonotype was observed at least ten times. This chain uses TRBV5-8 with TRBJ2-7, with D perhaps TRBD2 (5 bases). CDR1 is SGHTS, CDR2 YDEGEE, per germline. This CDR3 region has 15 residues. The germline V and J ends were trimmed by 5 bases and 12 bases, with 27 bases remaining between them. The DNA for the CDR3 is TGTGCCAGCAGAACTAGGGCAGGCGACATCGGCGTTTGGTACTTC. This encodes CASRTRAGDIGVWYF.

V usage is TRBV19 and J usage is TRBJ1-2; D remains unclear. Germline values: CDR1 LNHDA, CDR2 SQIVND (reference sequence). This CDR3 has 14 amino acids. The ends were cut back, 5 bases at V and 7 bases at J, with 17 bases in the middle. The CDR3 coding sequence is TGTGCCAGTAGTTTTACCGGCGCAAATAGTGGCTACACCTTC. Protein product: CASSFTGANSGYTF.

This clonotype was recorded at least ten times. V is TRBV7-3 and J is TRBJ2-3, with 9 bases identical to TRBD1. CDR3 length: 15 residues. Germline CDR1 is SGHTA and CDR2 is FQGTGA. V dropped 4 bases and J dropped 3; count of bases not matched to a gene: 5. CDR3 amino acids: CASSSMTGGTDTQYF. In nucleotides, the CDR3 is TGTGCCAGCAGCTCAATGACAGGGGGTACAGATACGCAGTATTTT.